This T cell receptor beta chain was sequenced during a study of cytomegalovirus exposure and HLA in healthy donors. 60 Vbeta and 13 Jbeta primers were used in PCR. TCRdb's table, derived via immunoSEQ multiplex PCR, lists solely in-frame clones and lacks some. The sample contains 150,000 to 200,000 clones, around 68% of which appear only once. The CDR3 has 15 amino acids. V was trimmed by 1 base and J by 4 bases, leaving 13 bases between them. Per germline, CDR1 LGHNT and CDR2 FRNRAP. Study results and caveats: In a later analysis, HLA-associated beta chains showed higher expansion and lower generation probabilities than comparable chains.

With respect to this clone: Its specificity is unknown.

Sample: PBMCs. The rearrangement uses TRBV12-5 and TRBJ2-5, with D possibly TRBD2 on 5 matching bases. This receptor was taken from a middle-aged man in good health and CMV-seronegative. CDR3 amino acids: CASGLGRALGETQYF. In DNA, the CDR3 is TGTGCTAGTGGTTTGGGGCGGGCCCTGGGAGAGACCCAGTACTTC.